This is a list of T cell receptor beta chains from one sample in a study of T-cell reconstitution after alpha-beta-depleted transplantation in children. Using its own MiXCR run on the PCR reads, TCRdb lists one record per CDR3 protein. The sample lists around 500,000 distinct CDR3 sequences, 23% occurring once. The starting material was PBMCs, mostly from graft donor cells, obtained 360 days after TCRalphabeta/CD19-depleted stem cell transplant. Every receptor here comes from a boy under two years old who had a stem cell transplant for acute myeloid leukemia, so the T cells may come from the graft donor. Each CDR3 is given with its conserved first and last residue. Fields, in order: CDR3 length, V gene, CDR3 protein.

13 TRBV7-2 CASTDRAINEQFF
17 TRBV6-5 CASSYTPHGAWGSPLHF
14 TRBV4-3 CASSQERYLTPLHF
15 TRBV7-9 CASSLVLARDETQYF
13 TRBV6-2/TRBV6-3 CASSWVWGGGGHF
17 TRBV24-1 CATSDSGTGTRKNIQYF
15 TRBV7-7 CASSLGTRPTGELFF
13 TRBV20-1 CSARDPPFQEQFF
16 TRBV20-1 CSARERERRPQETQYF
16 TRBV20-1 CSALLSGGGSYNEQFF
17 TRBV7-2 CASSLRLAGELGETQYF
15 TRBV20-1 CSAREPTRAYNEQFF
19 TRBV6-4 CASCLRTRGLAGGYNEQFF
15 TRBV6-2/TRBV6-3 CASSRQGASNQPQHF
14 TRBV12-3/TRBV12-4 CASSRDRMNTEAFF
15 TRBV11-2 CASSVGGTLRDTQYF
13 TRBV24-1 CATSDGFNQPQHF
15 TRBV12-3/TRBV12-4 CASSFSGQANQPQHF
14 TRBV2 CATDRAFRNYGYTF
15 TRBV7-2 CASSLNGVPKETQYF
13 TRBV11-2 CASSLGIHTEAFF
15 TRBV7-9 CASSAPGQGAYEQFF
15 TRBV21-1 CASSNDTGGIDTQYF
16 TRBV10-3 CAIRSLSGGAGNEQFF
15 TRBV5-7 CASSLSDTENEKLFF
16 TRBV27 CASSLYSGASSYEQYF
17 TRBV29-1 CSAAIPTGTGTYNEQFF
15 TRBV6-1 CASNKGQATNYGYTF
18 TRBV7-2 CASSDAVGRGSFNSPLHF
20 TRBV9 CASSVAEKEGTGGANNEQFF
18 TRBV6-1 CASSSGLAGGYGNNEQFF
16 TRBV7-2 CASSYPGTSGYNEQFF
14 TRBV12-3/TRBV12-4 CASSFQQGRDEQFF
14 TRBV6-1 CASRDSSSYNEQFF
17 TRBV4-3 CASSQDFLAGGPDEQFF
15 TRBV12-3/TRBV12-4 CTSSLRTGGLSPLHF
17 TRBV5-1 CASSFLILGSNTDTQYF
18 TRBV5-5 CASSLPKQGTSGYNEQFF
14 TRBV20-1 CSAMSGGFNNEQFF
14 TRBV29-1 CSAIGTVSSYEQYF
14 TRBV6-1 CASSDRGGRTEAFF
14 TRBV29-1 CSVEFGGFTGELFF
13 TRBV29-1 CSVGDRVATEAFF
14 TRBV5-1 CASSLYQGTYEQYF
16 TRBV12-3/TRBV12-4 CASTEFYGGPYNEQFF